These 14 T cell receptor beta chains share one sample of origin, sequenced in a study of blood T cell repertoires in COVID-19. Sequencing used immunoSEQ multiplex PCR; TCRdb keeps in-frame clones, though not all of them. The table includes about 360,000 clones, 81% detected once. The specimen sequenced was peripheral blood. All receptors derive from a human donor with acute or convalescent COVID-19. The donor label of this sample is uncertain.

CDR3 DNA: TGTGCCAGCAGTTTATACCGGGACAGCTCCTACGAGCAGTACTTC. Its protein product is CASSLYRDSSYEQYF. The genes are TRBV27 and TRBJ2-7; 7 bases line up with TRBD1. V shed 1 base and J 0 bases; nucleotides not matched to a gene: 3. CDR1 and CDR2 from the germline V gene are MNHEY and SMNVEV (reference sequence). The CDR3 has 15 amino acids.

The chain has TRBV6-6 and TRBJ1-1; 8 positions agree with TRBD1. The CDR3 runs to 15 residues. The V gene end was trimmed by 5 bases and the J gene end by 1 base; junction bases not matched to a gene: 6. The germline V gene encodes CDR1 MNHNY and CDR2 SVGAGI (reference sequence). The CDR3 nucleotides are TGTGCCAGCAGTGAGGACAGGGTCAAGAACACTGAAGCTTTCTTT. Translating gives CASSEDRVKNTEAFF.

The chain couples TRBV5-4 to TRBJ1-6; TRBD1 is a possible D gene (6 bases). CDR1 and CDR2 from the germline V gene are SGHNT and YYREEE (reference sequence). This CDR3 has 18 residues. Trimming removed 3 bases from V and 5 bases from J, with 21 bases in between. In nucleotides, the CDR3 is TGTGCCAGCAGCTCGACGACCTCGGGGGGCCAGGATAATTCACCCCTCCACTTT. This gives the protein CASSSTTSGGQDNSPLHF.

The chain employs TRBV7-6 and TRBJ2-1, with D perhaps TRBD2 (7 bases). The germline V gene has CDR1 SGHVS and CDR2 FNYEAQ. The length of the CDR3 is 16 residues. Trimming stripped 1 base from V and 0 bases from J, with 10 bases between. CDR3 protein: CASSLGGGASYNEQFF. The DNA for the CDR3 is TGTGCCAGCAGCTTAGGTGGGGGGGCCTCCTACAATGAGCAGTTCTTC.

This clone was counted once. This sequence joins TRBV6-5 and TRBJ2-1; weak D call: TRBD2 (7 bases). The CDR3 has 13 amino acids. Trimming stripped 6 bases from V and 10 bases from J, with 16 bases between. Per germline, CDR1 MNHEY and CDR2 SVGAGI. CDR3 sequence reads: CASSFGGRGEQFF. CDR3 DNA sequence: TGTGCCAGCAGCTTCGGGGGGCGGGGGGAGCAGTTCTTC.

This clone was detected once. The chain combines TRBV6-4 with TRBJ1-6; 7 bases match TRBD1. The germline gives CDR1 MRHNA, CDR2 SNTAGT. The CDR3 has 13 amino acids. After removal of 5 bases from V and 9 bases from J, the junction contained 4 bases not matched to a gene. The CDR3 DNA reads as TGTGCCAGCAGTCAGGGGGTCACTTCACCCCTCCACTTT. This sequence encodes CASSQGVTSPLHF.

The chain employs TRBV29-1 and TRBJ2-7, with TRBD1 matching over 7 bases. J was trimmed by 0 bases and V by 5 bases; bases with no gene match: 4. This CDR3 is built from 13 residues. Germline loops: CDR1 SQVTM, CDR2 ANQGSEA. DNA for the CDR3: TGCAGCGTTAGGGACAGCTTCTCCTACGAGCAGTACTTC. It specifies CSVRDSFSYEQYF.

The chain employs TRBV19 and TRBJ1-4, with 10 positions matching TRBD1. V was clipped by 3 bases and J by 2 bases; unmatched bases: 6. Germline V gene lookup returns CDR1 LNHDA and CDR2 SQIVND (reference sequence). The CDR3 length is 17 residues. This CDR3 reads CASSIRDRGWTNEKLFF. The CDR3 bases are TGTGCCAGTAGTATCCGGGACAGGGGTTGGACTAATGAAAAACTGTTTTTT.

The gene calls are TRBV3-1 (or the pseudogene TRBV3-2) and TRBJ2-6; 11 positions match TRBD1. The CDR3 totals 16 residues. Germline V gives CDR1 LGHDT, CDR2 YNNKEL (reference sequence). The V gene end was trimmed by 7 bases and the J gene end by 1 base; junction bases not matched to a gene: 3. Written as DNA, the CDR3 is TGTGCCAGCAAGGGGACAGGGGGTTCTGGGGCCAACGTCCTGACTTTC. Translation: CASKGTGGSGANVLTF.

This clone came up once. The V gene is TRBV11-2, the J gene TRBJ2-5; D gene ambiguous. The CDR3 runs to 12 residues. Germline CDR1 and CDR2: SGHAT and FQNNGV. V was shortened by 4 bases and J by 4 bases, with 7 bases between the two germline ends. The CDR3 reads CASSYPRETQYF. CDR3 DNA sequence: TGTGCCAGCAGCTATCCTCGAGAGACCCAGTACTTC.

The rearrangement joins TRBV19 to TRBJ2-7; a weak D match, TRBD1 (6 bases). CDR1 is LNHDA and CDR2 is SQIVND in the germline V gene (reference sequence). Trimming stripped 10 bases from V and 2 bases from J, with 18 bases between. CDR3 length: 14 amino acids. This CDR3 is CATPTGPPTYEQYF. For the CDR3, the DNA is TGTGCCACCCCGACAGGTCCCCCGACCTACGAGCAGTACTTC. Combining the CDR3 with reference TRBV19 and TRBJ2-7 gives the whole variable domain DGGITQSPKYLFRKEGQNVTLSCEQNLNHDAMYWYRQDPGQGLRLIYYSQIVNDFQKGDIAEGYSVSREKKESFPLTVTSAQKNPTAFYLCATPTGPPTYEQYFGPGTRLTVT.

DNA of the CDR3: TGTGCCAGCAGCCAGGCGAACAGGGATAATGAAAAACTGTTTTTT. It is translated as CASSQANRDNEKLFF. The rearrangement uses TRBV4-2 and TRBJ1-4, with D possibly matching TRBD1 (6 bases). Trimming left V 3 bases short and J 4 bases short, with 12 bases between. CDR3 length: 15 amino acids. Germline CDR1 is LGHNA and CDR2 is YNFKEQ.

V gene TRBV30 combines with J gene TRBJ2-1; 10 nucleotides match TRBD2. V shed 4 bases, J shed 3 bases, and the junction held 3 bases outside the gene matches. This CDR3 has 14 residues. CDR1 GTSNPN and CDR2 SVGIG come from the germline V gene (reference sequence). For the CDR3, the DNA is TGTGCCTGGAAGGGACTAGCGAGCTACAATGAGCAGTTCTTC. This gives the protein CAWKGLASYNEQFF.

The sample holds one count of this clone. V gene TRBV5-4 combines with J gene TRBJ2-7, with D tentatively TRBD1 (6 bases). Per the germline V gene, CDR1 is SGHNT and CDR2 is YYREEE (reference sequence). This CDR3 is 13 amino acids long. V gave up 2 bases and J gave up 1 base, with 7 bases separating them. In nucleotides, the CDR3 is TGTGCCAGCAGCTTTGGACAGTCCTACGAGCAGTACTTC. It codes for CASSFGQSYEQYF.